The rows below give T cell receptor beta chains drawn from one sample of a study of T cell responses to AZD1222 COVID-19 vaccine. TCRdb's copy holds only in-frame clones and misses some; the assay was immunoSEQ multiplex PCR. The sample has 70,000 to 90,000 clones; about 92% are singletons. This material consisted of peripheral blood, taken on day 0 of AZD1222 vaccination. All receptors derive from an adult in good health. CDR3s include the opening cysteine and the closing phenylalanine or tryptophan. D genes are given only for firm matches. Some rows mark clone size as missing; the rest say once, few, many or name a class of expanded clone.

J: TRBJ2-7
D: NA
size: NA
V: TRBV29-1
CDR3: CSVQTSYEQYF
DNA: TGCAGCGTACAAACCTCCTACGAGCAGTACTTC

J: TRBJ2-5
D: TRBD1
size: NA
V: TRBV28
CDR3: CASSLGPTGAGETQYF
DNA: TGTGCCAGCAGTTTAGGACCTACAGGGGCCGGGGAGACCCAGTACTTC

J: TRBJ1-5
D: NA
size: NA
V: TRBV27
CDR3: CASSLFSRGSNQPQHF
DNA: TGTGCCAGCAGTTTATTTTCCAGGGGTAGCAATCAGCCCCAGCATTTT

J: TRBJ2-1
D: NA
size: NA
V: TRBV11-2
CDR3: CASSLDPSSYNEQFF
DNA: TGTGCCAGCAGCTTAGACCCTAGCTCCTACAATGAGCAGTTCTTC

J: TRBJ2-2
D: NA
size: NA
V: TRBV5-5
CDR3: CASSLEKSSGNTGELFF
DNA: TGTGCCAGCAGCTTGGAAAAATCGTCAGGCAACACCGGGGAGCTGTTTTTT

J: TRBJ2-7
D: TRBD2
size: NA
V: TRBV27
CDR3: CASSPNPSGNYEQYF
DNA: TGTGCCAGCAGCCCAAACCCTAGCGGCAACTACGAGCAGTACTTC

J: TRBJ1-3
D: TRBD1
size: NA
V: TRBV6-1
CDR3: CASSVDRLSSGNTIYF
DNA: TGTGCCAGCAGTGTGGACAGGCTGAGCTCTGGAAACACCATATATTTT

J: TRBJ2-5
D: NA
size: NA
V: TRBV11-2
CDR3: CASIDIGETQYF
DNA: TGTGCCAGTATAGACATAGGAGAGACCCAGTACTTC

J: TRBJ2-1
D: NA
size: NA
V: TRBV29-1
CDR3: CSVEGLSYNEQFF
DNA: TGCAGCGTTGAGGGGCTGTCCTACAATGAGCAGTTCTTC

J: TRBJ1-1
D: NA
size: NA
V: TRBV14
CDR3: CASSVIPGATEAFF
DNA: TGTGCCAGCAGCGTGATACCAGGGGCCACTGAAGCTTTCTTT

J: TRBJ1-2
D: TRBD1
size: NA
V: TRBV5-6
CDR3: CASSLARGQRGYTF
DNA: TGTGCCAGCAGCTTGGCCAGGGGGCAAAGAGGCTACACCTTC

J: TRBJ1-5
D: NA
size: NA
V: TRBV7-2
CDR3: CASTSVLGLNQPQHF
DNA: TGTGCCAGCACCTCGGTGTTGGGGTTAAATCAGCCCCAGCATTTT

J: TRBJ1-2
D: TRBD1
size: NA
V: TRBV5-1
CDR3: CASSLTGDNYGYTF
DNA: TGCGCCAGCAGCTTGACAGGGGATAACTATGGCTACACCTTC

J: TRBJ2-2
D: NA
size: NA
V: TRBV4-2
CDR3: CASSHGGPNTGELFF
DNA: TGTGCCAGCAGCCACGGGGGGCCAAACACCGGGGAGCTGTTTTTT

J: TRBJ1-1
D: NA
size: NA
V: TRBV10-3
CDR3: CAIKGGGTEAFF
DNA: TGTGCCATCAAGGGTGGGGGCACTGAAGCTTTCTTT

J: TRBJ1-1
D: NA
size: NA
V: TRBV7-9
CDR3: CASSHVRGGPAEAFF
DNA: TGTGCCAGCAGCCATGTACGGGGAGGACCGGCTGAAGCTTTCTTT

J: TRBJ2-7
D: NA
size: NA
V: TRBV3-1/TRBV3-2
CDR3: CASSAGGREQYF
DNA: TGTGCCAGCAGTGCTGGAGGAAGGGAGCAGTACTTC

J: TRBJ2-7
D: NA
size: NA
V: TRBV11-2
CDR3: CASSPVGGVDEQYF
DNA: TGTGCCAGCAGCCCCGTCGGGGGCGTGGACGAGCAGTACTTC

J: TRBJ2-7
D: NA
size: once
V: TRBV5-1
CDR3: CASSSGLTYEQYF
DNA: TGCGCCAGCAGCTCGGGACTGACCTACGAGCAGTACTTC

J: TRBJ2-3
D: TRBD1
size: NA
V: TRBV5-1
CDR3: CASGYRGRTDTQYF
DNA: TGCGCCAGCGGATACAGGGGACGGACAGATACGCAGTATTTT

J: TRBJ1-5
D: NA
size: NA
V: TRBV30
CDR3: CAWSRVDQPQHF
DNA: TGTGCCTGGAGTCGGGTCGATCAGCCCCAGCATTTT

J: TRBJ1-2
D: NA
size: NA
V: TRBV5-8
CDR3: CASSRSTANYGYTF
DNA: TGTGCCAGCAGCCGATCCACAGCTAACTATGGCTACACCTTC

J: TRBJ1-5
D: TRBD1
size: NA
V: TRBV28
CDR3: CASSLSLTGKGQPQHF
DNA: TGTGCCAGCAGTTTATCTCTGACAGGGAAAGGGCAGCCCCAGCATTTT

J: TRBJ2-1
D: NA
size: NA
V: TRBV3-1/TRBV3-2
CDR3: CASSQLGTPNNNEQFF
DNA: TGTGCCAGCAGCCAGCTCGGGACCCCGAATAACAATGAGCAGTTCTTC

J: TRBJ2-7
D: TRBD1
size: few
V: TRBV2
CDR3: CASSGDRVREQYF
DNA: TGTGCCAGCAGTGGAGACAGGGTCCGGGAGCAGTACTTC

J: TRBJ1-1
D: NA
size: NA
V: TRBV7-9
CDR3: CASSLAGVTEAFF
DNA: TGTGCCAGCAGCTTAGCGGGTGTGACTGAAGCTTTCTTT

J: TRBJ2-7
D: TRBD1
size: NA
V: TRBV30
CDR3: CAWKEGQGQQYF
DNA: TGTGCCTGGAAAGAAGGACAGGGACAGCAGTACTTC

J: TRBJ2-3
D: TRBD2
size: NA
V: TRBV5-6
CDR3: CASSPGTSGTDTQYF
DNA: TGTGCCAGCAGCCCGGGGACTAGCGGGACAGATACGCAGTATTTT

J: TRBJ2-7
D: NA
size: NA
V: TRBV12-3/TRBV12-4
CDR3: CASSWGDEQYF
DNA: TGTGCCAGCAGTTGGGGGGACGAGCAGTACTTC

J: TRBJ2-5
D: NA
size: NA
V: TRBV7-8
CDR3: CASSPRTYGTTQYF
DNA: TGTGCCAGCAGCCCCAGGACTTATGGAACGACCCAGTACTTC

J: TRBJ1-2
D: TRBD1
size: NA
V: TRBV5-1
CDR3: CASSPATGSGYTF
DNA: TGCGCCAGCAGCCCGGCGACAGGGTCTGGCTACACCTTC

J: TRBJ2-6
D: NA
size: NA
V: TRBV7-6
CDR3: CASSLVRSGTGANVLTF
DNA: TGTGCCAGCAGCTTAGTTAGATCGGGGACTGGGGCCAACGTCCTGACTTTC

J: TRBJ2-5
D: NA
size: NA
V: TRBV15
CDR3: CATSRRQGGTETQYF
DNA: TGTGCCACCAGCAGACGGCAGGGGGGTACAGAGACCCAGTACTTC

J: TRBJ2-7
D: TRBD1
size: NA
V: TRBV2
CDR3: CASSGQGAIHEQYF
DNA: TGTGCCAGCAGTGGACAGGGGGCGATCCACGAGCAGTACTTC

J: TRBJ2-7
D: NA
size: NA
V: TRBV5-1
CDR3: CASSLGRVSYEQYF
DNA: TGCGCCAGCAGCTTGGGACGGGTGTCCTACGAGCAGTACTTC

J: TRBJ1-4
D: TRBD1
size: NA
V: TRBV27
CDR3: CASGTGEKLFF
DNA: TGTGCCAGTGGGACAGGTGAAAAACTGTTTTTT

J: TRBJ2-5
D: TRBD1
size: NA
V: TRBV27
CDR3: CASRRQGYFGETQYF
DNA: TGTGCCAGCAGGAGACAGGGTTATTTCGGAGAGACCCAGTACTTC

J: TRBJ2-3
D: TRBD2
size: NA
V: TRBV24-1
CDR3: CATSDLDQAGAADTQYF
DNA: TGTGCCACCAGTGATTTGGATCAGGCGGGAGCGGCAGATACGCAGTATTTT

J: TRBJ1-2
D: TRBD1
size: NA
V: TRBV28
CDR3: CASQQGAYGYTF
DNA: TGTGCCAGTCAACAGGGGGCCTATGGCTACACCTTC

J: TRBJ1-4
D: NA
size: once
V: TRBV6-6
CDR3: CASSYSEETNEKLFF
DNA: TGTGCCAGCAGTTACTCAGAGGAAACTAATGAAAAACTGTTTTTT

J: TRBJ2-3
D: TRBD1
size: NA
V: TRBV2
CDR3: CASNPGQALSTDTQYF
DNA: TGTGCCAGCAACCCAGGACAGGCCCTAAGCACAGATACGCAGTATTTT

J: TRBJ1-2
D: TRBD1
size: NA
V: TRBV11-2
CDR3: CASSLDRTGNYGYTF
DNA: TGTGCCAGCAGCTTAGATAGGACAGGGAACTATGGCTACACCTTC

J: TRBJ1-3
D: NA
size: NA
V: TRBV7-8
CDR3: CASSPSGVGNTIYF
DNA: TGTGCCAGCAGCCCGTCCGGGGTCGGAAACACCATATATTTT

J: TRBJ2-7
D: NA
size: NA
V: TRBV5-5
CDR3: CASSLGPTSSYEQYF
DNA: TGTGCCAGCAGCTTGGGTCCGACGAGCTCCTACGAGCAGTACTTC

J: TRBJ1-1
D: NA
size: NA
V: TRBV5-1
CDR3: CASSLDQQNTEAFF
DNA: TGCGCCAGCAGCTTGGATCAGCAGAACACTGAAGCTTTCTTT

J: TRBJ1-2
D: TRBD1
size: once
V: TRBV30
CDR3: CAWISAGGDYGYTF
DNA: TGTGCCTGGATCTCGGCAGGGGGCGACTATGGCTACACCTTC

J: TRBJ2-1
D: NA
size: NA
V: TRBV24-1
CDR3: CATSDPRDTSYNEQFF
DNA: TGTGCCACCAGTGATCCACGGGACACCTCCTACAATGAGCAGTTCTTC

J: TRBJ1-6
D: NA
size: NA
V: TRBV2
CDR3: CASSDRANSPLHF
DNA: TGTGCCAGCAGTGATCGGGCGAATTCACCCCTCCACTTT

J: TRBJ2-3
D: TRBD2
size: once
V: TRBV5-4
CDR3: CASSSTATSGGTDTQYF
DNA: TGTGCCAGCAGCTCGACCGCGACTAGCGGGGGGACCGATACGCAGTATTTT

J: TRBJ1-5
D: NA
size: once
V: TRBV7-8
CDR3: CASSMTEYSNQPQHF
DNA: TGTGCCAGCAGCATGACGGAGTATAGCAATCAGCCCCAGCATTTT

J: TRBJ2-1
D: NA
size: once
V: TRBV6-5
CDR3: CASSHLEQFF
DNA: TGTGCCAGCAGTCATCTTGAGCAGTTCTTC

J: TRBJ2-7
D: NA
size: NA
V: TRBV5-6
CDR3: CASSGDQDAPYEQYF
DNA: TGTGCCAGCAGTGGGGACCAGGACGCTCCCTACGAGCAGTACTTC

J: TRBJ2-1
D: NA
size: NA
V: TRBV28
CDR3: CASRRYNEQFF
DNA: TGTGCCAGCAGGAGGTACAATGAGCAGTTCTTC

J: TRBJ2-7
D: NA
size: NA
V: TRBV6-5
CDR3: CASSSDRPSYEQYF
DNA: TGTGCCAGCAGTTCGGACCGCCCCTCCTACGAGCAGTACTTC

J: TRBJ1-6
D: NA
size: NA
V: TRBV15
CDR3: CATSRDDVGATSPLHF
DNA: TGTGCCACCAGCAGAGATGATGTGGGGGCGACTTCACCCCTCCACTTT

J: TRBJ1-2
D: NA
size: NA
V: TRBV19
CDR3: CASGRAGQVYGYTF
DNA: TGTGCCAGTGGGAGGGCGGGGCAAGTCTATGGCTACACCTTC

J: TRBJ2-3
D: NA
size: NA
V: TRBV24-1
CDR3: CATSDSARGDTQYF
DNA: TGTGCCACCAGTGATTCCGCCCGGGGAGATACGCAGTATTTT

J: TRBJ2-3
D: NA
size: NA
V: TRBV18
CDR3: CASSSTTDTQYF
DNA: TGTGCCAGCTCTAGTACGACAGATACGCAGTATTTT